These T cell receptor beta chains were read from a single sample in a study of vaccination effects on CD4 cells after COVID-19. The data were produced by immunoSEQ multiplex PCR, yet TCRdb's version contains in-frame clones alone and is incomplete. The repertoire includes tens of thousands of clones, 55% to 70% of them detected once, and roughly 8.6% sits in the top ten. For these receptors, no antigen is known. The sequences come from CD4+ T cells from PBMCs cultured with SARS-CoV-2 spike peptides, collected after COVID-19 vaccination. Receptors were obtained from a human donor who received a COVID-19 vaccine. Both conserved end residues are part of each CDR3. D genes are given only for firm matches. Size is omitted from some rows. Given values are once, few, many or a class for expanded clones.

medium-sized	TRBD2	TRBV5-1	TRBJ2-2	CASSPRLAGATGELFF	TGCGCCAGCAGCCCTAGACTAGCGGGAGCCACCGGGGAGCTGTTTTTT
NA	TRBD1	TRBV6-5	TRBJ2-7	CASSSSDREQYF	TGTGCCAGCAGTTCCTCGGACAGGGAGCAGTACTTC
NA	TRBD1	TRBV11-3	TRBJ1-2	CASSLDPGGVRRITNYGYTF	TGTGCCAGCAGCTTAGACCCAGGGGGGGTCCGCCGGATTACGAACTATGGCTACACCTTC
NA	NA	TRBV5-5	TRBJ2-5	CASSLFRGAETQYF	TGTGCCAGCAGCTTGTTTAGAGGGGCGGAGACCCAGTACTTC
NA	TRBD1	TRBV29-1	TRBJ2-7	CSVAGTENYEQYF	TGCAGCGTTGCCGGGACAGAAAACTACGAGCAGTACTTC
NA	NA	TRBV7-9	TRBJ1-2	CASSLDQYGYTF	TGTGCCAGCAGCTTAGACCAATATGGCTACACCTTC
NA	NA	TRBV6-5	TRBJ2-7	CASSPELSSYEQYF	TGTGCCAGCAGTCCCGAGTTGAGCTCCTACGAGCAGTACTTC
once	TRBD2	TRBV24-1	TRBJ2-1	CATSDSLGTSGGRGEQFF	TGTGCCACCAGTGATTCGTTAGGGACTAGCGGGGGCCGGGGGGAGCAGTTCTTC
medium-sized	TRBD1	TRBV7-9	TRBJ2-7	CASSPTGVEYEQYF	TGTGCCAGCAGCCCGACAGGGGTTGAGTACGAGCAGTACTTC
NA	NA	TRBV7-9	TRBJ1-2	CASSLPPGANYGYTF	TGTGCCAGCAGCTTACCCCCAGGGGCTAACTATGGCTACACCTTC
NA	NA	TRBV6-2/TRBV6-3	TRBJ1-5	CASSPGQGLNQPQHF	TGTGCCAGCAGTCCGGGGCAGGGCCTCAATCAGCCCCAGCATTTT
NA	TRBD2	TRBV7-9	TRBJ2-5	CASSVSGGAFQETQYF	TGTGCCAGCAGCGTTAGCGGGGGGGCCTTCCAAGAGACCCAGTACTTC
few	TRBD1	TRBV7-9	TRBJ2-3	CASSFGTGNTDTQYF	TGTGCCAGCAGCTTTGGGACAGGCAACACAGATACGCAGTATTTT
NA	TRBD1	TRBV19	TRBJ2-2	CASGTTGSTGELFF	TGTGCCAGTGGGACGACAGGGTCGACCGGGGAGCTGTTTTTT
once	NA	TRBV3-1/TRBV3-2	TRBJ2-5	CASSQEWNQETQYF	TGTGCCAGCAGCCAAGAATGGAATCAAGAGACCCAGTACTTC
NA	TRBD2	TRBV4-2	TRBJ2-2	CASSQSRGGAGGELFF	TGTGCCAGCAGCCAGTCTCGCGGGGGGGCCGGCGGGGAGCTGTTTTTT
NA	TRBD1	TRBV19	TRBJ1-1	CASSDPGQTNTEAFF	TGTGCCAGTAGTGACCCGGGACAGACGAACACTGAAGCTTTCTTT
NA	NA	TRBV2	TRBJ1-6	CASRTGYNSPLHF	TGTGCCAGCAGGACAGGTTATAATTCACCCCTCCACTTT
NA	NA	TRBV7-2	TRBJ2-2	CASSYPADAGELFF	TGTGCCAGCAGCTATCCCGCCGATGCCGGGGAGCTGTTTTTT
few	NA	TRBV3-1/TRBV3-2	TRBJ1-4	CASSVAGVREKLFF	TGTGCCAGCTCTGTGGCCGGGGTAAGAGAAAAACTGTTTTTT
NA	NA	TRBV4-1	TRBJ2-2	CASSHKGLNTGELFF	TGCGCCAGCAGCCACAAGGGACTGAACACCGGGGAGCTGTTTTTT
NA	NA	TRBV5-8	TRBJ2-7	CASTRGRVVEQYF	TGTGCCAGCACGAGGGGCAGGGTGGTTGAGCAGTACTTC
few	NA	TRBV7-9	TRBJ2-2	CASEYGLGYTGELFF	TGTGCCAGCGAGTACGGACTGGGCTACACCGGGGAGCTGTTTTTT
NA	TRBD1	TRBV24-1	TRBJ1-2	CATSLIPGQGVEVTSNYGYTF	TGTGCCACCAGCCTTATTCCGGGACAGGGGGTCGAGGTCACATCTAACTATGGCTACACCTTC
few	TRBD1	TRBV7-2	TRBJ2-5	CASSPGTGLETQYF	TGTGCCAGCAGCCCCGGGACAGGGCTAGAGACCCAGTACTTC
NA	NA	TRBV7-8	TRBJ2-3	CASSLGTGLTDTQYF	TGTGCCAGCAGCCTCGGGACGGGATTAACAGATACGCAGTATTTT
NA	NA	TRBV2	TRBJ1-5	CASRTYNQPQHF	TGTGCCAGCAGAACTTACAATCAGCCCCAGCATTTT
NA	NA	TRBV5-5	TRBJ2-1	CASSRRGLSYNEQFF	TGTGCCAGCAGCCGTAGAGGGCTCTCCTACAATGAGCAGTTCTTC
NA	NA	TRBV5-1	TRBJ1-2	CASSQQAASDGYTF	TGCGCCAGCAGTCAGCAGGCCGCAAGCGATGGCTACACCTTC
NA	NA	TRBV3-1/TRBV3-2	TRBJ2-1	CASSQDLTVNYNEQFF	TGTGCCAGCAGCCAAGATCTCACGGTTAACTACAATGAGCAGTTCTTC
NA	TRBD1	TRBV19	TRBJ1-5	CASSDRGRGNQPQHF	TGTGCCAGTAGCGACAGGGGGCGAGGCAATCAGCCCCAGCATTTT
NA	NA	TRBV5-1	TRBJ2-7	CASSRTAGTYEQYF	TGCGCCAGCAGCCGGACAGCTGGAACCTACGAGCAGTACTTC
NA	NA	TRBV2	TRBJ1-2	CASRAQFDGYTF	TGTGCCAGCAGGGCGCAGTTCGATGGCTACACCTTC
few	NA	TRBV2	TRBJ1-5	CASRYHPDQPQHF	TGTGCCAGCCGATATCATCCGGATCAGCCCCAGCATTTT
NA	NA	TRBV18	TRBJ2-5	CASSPQGTQETQYF	TGTGCCAGCTCACCACAGGGGACTCAAGAGACCCAGTACTTC
NA	NA	TRBV21-1	TRBJ1-4	CASSLHSELNEKLFF	TGTGCCAGCAGCCTCCACAGCGAACTTAATGAAAAACTGTTTTTT
once	TRBD1	TRBV27	TRBJ2-5	CASGIRGRETQYF	TGTGCCAGCGGAATTAGGGGGCGCGAGACCCAGTACTTC
NA	NA	TRBV7-2	TRBJ2-1	CASSSRQAGSISEQFF	TGTGCCAGCAGCTCCAGACAGGCCGGCTCAATAAGTGAGCAGTTCTTC
NA	NA	TRBV3-1/TRBV3-2	TRBJ2-1	CASSTSSEQFF	TGTGCCAGCTCCACTAGTAGTGAGCAGTTCTTC
once	TRBD2	TRBV30	TRBJ2-1	CAWRVAGGPLVEQFF	TGTGCCTGGAGGGTAGCGGGGGGGCCATTGGTTGAGCAGTTCTTC
NA	NA	TRBV6-5	TRBJ2-1	CASREGRYNEQFF	TGTGCCAGCCGCGAGGGACGTTACAATGAGCAGTTCTTC
NA	TRBD1	TRBV7-6	TRBJ2-3	CASSLSAGGPDTQYF	TGTGCCAGCAGCTTATCGGCAGGGGGCCCAGATACGCAGTATTTT
NA	NA	TRBV18	TRBJ2-1	CASTSSSGAPSEQFF	TGTGCCAGCACCTCCTCGTCCGGAGCGCCAAGTGAGCAGTTCTTC
NA	NA	TRBV5-1	TRBJ2-1	CASSLRPGTSGYNEQFF	TGCGCCAGCAGCTTGAGGCCCGGGACAAGTGGCTACAATGAGCAGTTCTTC
NA	TRBD2	TRBV29-1	TRBJ2-1	CSGGTIRNNEQFF	TGCAGCGGGGGGACTATCCGAAACAATGAGCAGTTCTTC
few	NA	TRBV5-1	TRBJ1-1	CASSISGAGGTEAFF	TGCGCCAGCAGTATATCAGGGGCGGGTGGCACTGAAGCTTTCTTT